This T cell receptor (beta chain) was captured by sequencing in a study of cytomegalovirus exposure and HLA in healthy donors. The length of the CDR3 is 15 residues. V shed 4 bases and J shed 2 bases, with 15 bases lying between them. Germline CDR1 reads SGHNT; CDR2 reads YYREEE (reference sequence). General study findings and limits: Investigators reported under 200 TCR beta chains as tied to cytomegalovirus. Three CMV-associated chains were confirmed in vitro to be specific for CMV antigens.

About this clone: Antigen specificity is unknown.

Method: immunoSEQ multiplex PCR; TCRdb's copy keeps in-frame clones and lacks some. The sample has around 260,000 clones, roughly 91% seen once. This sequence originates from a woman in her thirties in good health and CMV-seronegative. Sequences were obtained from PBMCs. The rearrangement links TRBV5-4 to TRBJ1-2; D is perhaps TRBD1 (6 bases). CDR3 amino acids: CASSVRQELNYGYTF. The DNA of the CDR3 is TGTGCCAGCAGCGTCCGACAGGAACTAAACTATGGCTACACCTTC. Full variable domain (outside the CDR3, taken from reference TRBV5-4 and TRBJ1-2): ETGVTQSPTHLIKTRGQQVTLRCSSQSGHNTVSWYQQALGQGPQFIFQYYREEENGRGNFPPRFSGLQFPNYSSELNVNALELDDSALYLCASSVRQELNYGYTFGSGTRLTVV.